This entry describes one T cell receptor (beta chain). The antigen remains unidentified. These data come from a study of cytomegalovirus exposure and HLA in healthy donors. Study-level information: Unique TCRs numbering around 85 million, obtained from HLA-typed donors, made up an early data release. Study observations and caveats: Being indistinguishable, some V segments were excluded, TRBV6-2 and TRBV6-3 among them. Most TCR sequences were uncommon, yet certain public TCRs appeared in many donors. A later analysis linked a missense variant in DCLRE1C to the trimming of TCR beta V and J genes.

In germline, CDR1 is SGHRS, CDR2 YFSETQ. This CDR3 has 16 residues. Unmatched junction bases numbered 7, after V lost 4 bases and J lost 0 bases. 13 Jbeta primers and 60 Vbeta primers were used for the PCR. Sequenced by immunoSEQ multiplex PCR; TCRdb stores in-frame clones only, minus some. This sample has about 100,000 clones; around three quarters occur once, and the top ten carry roughly 2.6%. The specimen sequenced was PBMCs. The source of this sequence is a man aged 45-65 years in good health and CMV-seropositive. The genes are TRBV5-1 and TRBJ1-3, with 7 bases aligning to TRBD1. The CDR3 sequence is CASSPGTANSGNTIYF. CDR3 in DNA: TGCGCCAGCAGCCCCGGGACAGCTAACTCTGGAAACACCATATATTTT.